One T cell receptor beta chain is described in this entry. There are 15 residues in the CDR3. The germline V gene has CDR1 DFQATT and CDR2 SNEGSKA (reference sequence). Trimming removed 0 bases from V and 3 bases from J; junction bases left unmatched: 7. TCRdb re-called the RT-PCR reads with MiXCR, one entry per CDR3 protein. Counted here are hundreds of thousands of distinct CDR3 sequences, 14% occurring once; the ten biggest clones make up about 3.6%. The receptor was isolated from a female donor in good health, serving as a healthy control. The rearrangement uses TRBV20-1 and TRBJ1-2; 7 nucleotides align to TRBD1. The sample comprised memory CD4+ T cells from blood. CDR3 nucleotides: TGCAGTGCTAGAGATGTTGGGACAGCTTACTATGGCTACACCTTC. As protein: CSARDVGTAYYGYTF.